Each of the 30 T cell receptor beta chains below was sequenced from the same sample in a study of blood T cell repertoires in COVID-19. The assay was immunoSEQ multiplex PCR, and TCRdb's table has in-frame clones only and misses some. The sample consists of roughly 88,000 clones, less than 75% of them appearing once. The sequenced sample consisted of peripheral blood. These receptors came from a woman aged 60-75 years in a cohort sampled during active or convalescent COVID-19.

V and J are TRBV6-4 and TRBJ2-3; perhaps TRBD1 as D (5 bases). Trimming cost V 5 bases and J 3 bases, with 12 bases left between them. The germline V gene has CDR1 MRHNA and CDR2 SNTAGT. This CDR3 has 14 amino acids. The CDR3 DNA follows: TGTGCCAGCAGTATCGACAGATTTACAGATACGCAGTATTTT. Translated, it gives CASSIDRFTDTQYF.

This clone was seen a few times. The chain carries TRBV12-3 or TRBV12-4 and TRBJ1-2; perhaps TRBD1 as D (5 bases). This CDR3 has 12 residues. Trimming took 4 bases from V and 6 from J, leaving 9 bases between them. Here the CDR3 reads CASSSRVNGYTF. The CDR3 DNA reads as TGTGCCAGCAGTTCCAGGGTGAATGGCTACACCTTC.

This chain uses TRBV5-1 with TRBJ1-2, with a weak D call TRBD1 (6 bases). Germline assignment: CDR1 SGHRS and CDR2 YFSETQ. Trimming took off 0 bases at V and 6 bases at J, with 9 bases between the two ends. The length of the CDR3 is 13 residues. CDR3 bases: TGCGCCAGCAGCTTGGCGGGGGGCGATGGCTACACCTTC. It codes for CASSLAGGDGYTF.

The chain combines TRBV27 with TRBJ1-1, with D tentatively TRBD1 (5 bases). Trimming left V 2 bases short and J 1 base short, with 8 bases between. Germline V CDR1 and CDR2: MNHEY, SMNVEV (reference sequence). The CDR3 covers 14 residues. The CDR3 region is CASSLQGKNTEAFF. The CDR3 bases are TGTGCCAGCAGTTTACAGGGAAAGAACACTGAAGCTTTCTTT.

The chain couples TRBV5-8 to TRBJ1-2; D remains ambiguous. The CDR3 is made up of 13 amino acids. CDR1 and CDR2 from the germline V gene are SGHTS and YDEGEE. Trimming left V 0 bases short and J 4 bases short, with 7 bases between. CDR3 in DNA: TGTGCCAGCAGCTTGGCGGGAGTCTATGGCTACACCTTC. This encodes CASSLAGVYGYTF.

J is TRBJ1-4 and V is TRBV2, with 8 bases lining up with TRBD1. The CDR3 runs 14 residues. V lost 5 bases, J lost 8 bases, and 7 bases stayed unmatched. Germline V gene sequence: CDR1 SNHLY, CDR2 FYNNEI. CDR3 loop: CASSRTGRREKLFF. The CDR3 bases are TGTGCCAGCAGTAGGACAGGGAGGAGAGAAAAACTGTTTTTT.

The rearrangement links TRBV5-1 to TRBJ2-4, with a possible D match to TRBD1 (6 bases). This CDR3 is built from 14 residues. V lost 4 bases and J lost 9, with 17 bases in between. Germline lookup yields CDR1 SGHRS and CDR2 YFSETQ. CDR3 sequence reads: CASSPGTRLGIQYF. The CDR3 nucleotides are TGCGCCAGCAGCCCAGGGACACGGCTGGGCATTCAGTACTTC.

This clone turned up a few times. This chain connects TRBV6-6 to TRBJ2-5; 7 positions match TRBD1. The V gene end was trimmed by 6 bases and the J gene end by 2 bases; junction bases not matched to a gene: 9. The CDR3 loop spans 15 amino acids. Germline V gives CDR1 MNHNY, CDR2 SVGAGI (reference sequence). The CDR3 nucleotides read TGTGCCAGCAGCCGGGACAGAGAGCTGCAAGAGACCCAGTACTTC. Translated: CASSRDRELQETQYF.

The table lists this clone with a few counts. CDR3 sequence: CASSLEKIPTYEQYF. In nucleotides, the CDR3 is TGTGCCAGCAGCTTGGAGAAGATACCTACCTACGAGCAGTACTTC. The V call is TRBV7-8, the J call TRBJ2-7, with unresolved D. The germline V gene has CDR1 SGHVS and CDR2 FQNEAQ. The CDR3 is 15 amino acids. Trimming removed 3 bases from V and 2 bases from J, with 14 bases in between.

The chain has TRBV7-6 and TRBJ2-3; tentative D call: TRBD1 (6 bases). The CDR3 loop spans 18 amino acids. CDR1 is SGHVS, CDR2 FNYEAQ, per germline. Between the trimmed V and J ends, which lost 3 bases and 6 bases, there was a span of 25 bases. The CDR3, as DNA: TGTGCCAGCAGCTTCCCCGAAAGGGGACAATCGGACTGGGATACGCAGTATTTT. The encoded protein is CASSFPERGQSDWDTQYF.

The chain recombines TRBV3-1 (or the pseudogene TRBV3-2) with TRBJ2-3, with 8 bases aligning to TRBD2. Germline loops: CDR1 LGHDT, CDR2 YNNKEL (reference sequence). The CDR3 spans 16 residues. V was pared by 1 base and J by 2 bases, with 5 bases of the junction left unmatched. CDR3 sequence (DNA): TGTGCCAGCAGCCAAGTGGAGCGGGGGAACACAGATACGCAGTATTTT. Protein: CASSQVERGNTDTQYF.

The rearrangement uses TRBV4-1 and TRBJ2-2; 9 positions agree with TRBD2. Germline V gene sequence: CDR1 MGHRA, CDR2 YSYEKL. CDR3 length equals 21 residues. V lost 2 bases and J lost 4; bases outside the gene matches: 20. CDR3 sequence: CASSQRPVAGRGGPGTGELFF. Here the CDR3 DNA reads TGCGCCAGCAGCCAACGCCCCGTGGCGGGGCGGGGGGGCCCAGGCACCGGGGAGCTGTTTTTT.

This sequence joins TRBV11-3 and TRBJ2-3, with 9 nucleotides matching TRBD2. The CDR3 spans 16 residues. Germline assignment: CDR1 SGHNT and CDR2 YENEEA. The trim removed 5 bases at V and 3 bases at J, leaving 9 bases unmatched. The CDR3 nucleotides are TGTGCCAGCAGCCATAGAATAGCGGGGGCTACAGATACGCAGTATTTT. Its translation: CASSHRIAGATDTQYF.

V is TRBV2 and J is TRBJ2-5; D is undetermined. Looked up from germline, CDR1 is SNHLY and CDR2 is FYNNEI. This CDR3 is 12 amino acids long. V lost 5 bases, J lost 4 bases, and 8 bases lay in between. The CDR3 coding sequence is TGTGCCAGCAGTATGGTGGCAGAGACCCAGTACTTC. Protein: CASSMVAETQYF. The full variable domain, with the rest looked up from reference TRBV2 and TRBJ2-5, is EPEVTQTPSHQVTQMGQEVILRCVPISNHLYFYWYRQILGQKVEFLVSFYNNEISEKSEIFDDQFSVERPDGSNFTLKIRSTKLEDSAMYFCASSMVAETQYFGPGTRLLVL.

The rearrangement links TRBV6-2 or TRBV6-3 to TRBJ1-1, with D perhaps TRBD1 (5 bases). The V gene's germline CDR1 is MNHEY and CDR2 SVGEGT. Trimming removed 0 bases from V and 6 bases from J, with 11 bases in between. CDR3 size: 14 residues. CDR3 nucleotide sequence: TGTGCCAGCAGTTACTCCGGGGGTAGGGCTGAAGCTTTCTTT. Its protein is CASSYSGGRAEAFF.

The CDR3 region is CASSLSAGQSYEQYF. CDR3 bases: TGCGCCAGCAGCTTGTCTGCTGGACAATCCTACGAGCAGTACTTC. This rearrangement joins TRBV5-1 to TRBJ2-7; D is possibly TRBD1 (5 bases). V was cut by 1 base and J by 1 base, with 12 bases left in between. This CDR3 region has 15 residues. Germline loops: CDR1 SGHRS, CDR2 YFSETQ.

CDR3 nucleotide sequence: TGTGCCAGCAGCCAAGATCCAGCTAGCGGGGCCCTCTACAATGAGCAGTTCTTC. Amino acid sequence: CASSQDPASGALYNEQFF. The V and J genes are TRBV3-1 (or the pseudogene TRBV3-2) and TRBJ2-1; the match to TRBD2 covers 9 bases. V lost 0 bases to trimming and J lost 3 bases; unmatched junction nucleotides: 9. This CDR3 is built from 18 residues. The germline V gene encodes CDR1 LGHDT and CDR2 YNNKEL (reference sequence).

The sample holds a few counts of this clone. This chain uses TRBV7-8 with TRBJ2-7; 9 nucleotides align to TRBD1. Germline V gene lookup returns CDR1 SGHVS and CDR2 FQNEAQ. CDR3 length equals 16 residues. Trimming took 3 bases from V and 6 from J; bases not matched to a gene: 12. CDR3 DNA sequence: TGTGCCAGCAGCTTTTTCGAGGGGGACAGGGAAGGCGAGCAGTACTTC. It specifies CASSFFEGDREGEQYF.

The gene calls are TRBV6-5 and TRBJ1-2; no clear D. Per germline, CDR1 MNHEY and CDR2 SVGAGI. Trimming removed 2 bases from V and 2 bases from J, with 12 bases in between. This CDR3 has 15 amino acids. CDR3 sequence: CASSYSTNLNYGYTF. The CDR3 nucleotides are TGTGCCAGCAGTTACAGCACTAATTTGAACTATGGCTACACCTTC.

This chain uses TRBV19 with TRBJ1-1; 7 nucleotides line up with TRBD1. CDR1 and CDR2 (germline): LNHDA, SQIVND (reference sequence). The CDR3 runs to 12 residues. J lost 4 bases, V lost 10 bases, and 6 bases had no gene match. The CDR3 DNA sequence: TGTGCCACCAAAACAGGGGCCACTGAAGCTTTCTTT. The encoded protein is CATKTGATEAFF.

This rearrangement joins TRBV28 to TRBJ1-2; TRBD1 matches 8 bases. Germline assignment: CDR1 MDHEN and CDR2 SYDVKM. The CDR3 covers 14 residues. V shed 8 bases, J shed 4 bases, and the junction held 9 bases outside the gene matches. The CDR3 spells CASGTLGQAYGYTF. The CDR3 DNA is TGTGCCAGCGGGACCTTGGGACAGGCCTATGGCTACACCTTC.

The chain joins TRBV18 to TRBJ1-3, with 12 bases identical to TRBD1. V dropped 3 bases and J dropped 2; count of bases not matched to a gene: 2. Germline loops: CDR1 KGHSH, CDR2 LQKENI. The CDR3 contains 16 residues. This CDR3 is CASSPWDRGPGNTIYF. CDR3 nucleotide sequence: TGTGCCAGCTCACCCTGGGACAGGGGGCCTGGAAACACCATATATTTT.

The J gene is TRBJ1-4, the V gene TRBV5-6; weak D call: TRBD1 (6 bases). CDR1 is SGHDT, CDR2 YYEEEE, per germline. CDR3 length equals 15 residues. The germline V and J ends were trimmed by 2 bases and 6 bases, with 14 bases remaining between them. The CDR3 region is CASSLFGKGDEKLFF. The CDR3 DNA follows: TGTGCCAGCAGCTTATTCGGGAAGGGGGATGAAAAACTGTTTTTT.

This clone was seen more than once but under ten times. The chain combines TRBV7-9 with TRBJ2-2; 8 positions agree with TRBD1. The CDR3 runs 16 residues. With 4 bases clipped from V and 1 base from J, the junction kept 5 bases outside the gene matches. Germline-derived CDR1 and CDR2 are SEHNR and FQNEAQ (reference sequence). CDR3 residues: CASSSGGPWNTGELFF. CDR3 bases: TGTGCCAGCAGCTCAGGGGGCCCTTGGAACACCGGGGAGCTGTTTTTT. Together with reference TRBV7-9 and TRBJ2-2, the CDR3 gives the full variable domain: DTGVSQNPRHKITKRGQNVTFRCDPISEHNRLYWYRQTLGQGPEFLTYFQNEAQLEKSRLLSDRFSAERPKGSFSTLEIQRTEQGDSAMYLCASSSGGPWNTGELFFGEGSRLTVL.

This CDR3 is CASSRTGANYGYTF. The CDR3 region has the DNA TGTGCCAGCAGCCGGACAGGGGCTAACTATGGCTACACCTTC. This sequence joins TRBV5-4 and TRBJ1-2, with TRBD1 matching 9 bases. This CDR3 contains 14 residues. The germline V gene has CDR1 SGHNT and CDR2 YYREEE (reference sequence). Trimming removed 4 bases from V and 0 bases from J; junction bases left unmatched: 1.

V and J are TRBV19 and TRBJ1-2, with 9 nucleotides matching TRBD1. In germline, CDR1 is LNHDA, CDR2 SQIVND (reference sequence). Germline trimming cut 7 bases from V and 3 bases from J; bases unmatched to any gene: 6. The CDR3 has 14 residues. As DNA, the CDR3 is TGTGCCAGTACCAACAGGGGGCAAGACTATGGCTACACCTTC. Its protein product is CASTNRGQDYGYTF.

This chain uses TRBV5-4 with TRBJ2-2; 7 bases map to TRBD1. Germline V gives CDR1 SGHNT, CDR2 YYREEE (reference sequence). The CDR3 covers 15 residues. Unmatched junction bases numbered 9, after V lost 4 bases and J lost 6 bases. CDR3 protein: CASSPEGAGPGELFF. The CDR3 DNA follows: TGTGCCAGCAGCCCAGAGGGGGCAGGTCCCGGGGAGCTGTTTTTT.

The V gene is TRBV5-1, the J gene TRBJ2-4; D is unclear. Per the germline V gene, CDR1 is SGHRS and CDR2 is YFSETQ. V gave up 1 base and J gave up 4 bases, with 6 bases separating them. This CDR3 comprises 13 residues. CDR3 bases: TGCGCCAGCAGCTTGTCCGTTAAAAACATTCAGTACTTC. Translated, it gives CASSLSVKNIQYF.

The chain uses TRBV5-6 and TRBJ1-6, with 7 bases that match TRBD1. With V trimmed by 3 bases and J by 5 bases, 2 bases remained unmatched. The length of the CDR3 is 14 residues. Germline lookup yields CDR1 SGHDT and CDR2 YYEEEE. CDR3 loop: CASSWDRHNSPLHF. DNA of the CDR3: TGTGCCAGCAGCTGGGACAGACATAATTCACCCCTCCACTTT.

This clone has only a few counts. The chain combines TRBV18 with TRBJ1-5, with a tentative D call TRBD1 (5 bases). This CDR3 has 14 residues. Germline loops: CDR1 KGHSH, CDR2 LQKENI. The V and J ends lost 1 base and 3 bases respectively, with 7 bases between them. The CDR3, as DNA: TGTGCCAGCTCACCACAGGGGAACAATCAGCCCCAGCATTTT. Encoded protein: CASSPQGNNQPQHF.